This T cell receptor beta chain is drawn from a study of PD-L1 blockade in urothelial cancer. Study-wide background: Blood was evaluated 3 weeks (second dose) and 6 weeks after therapy began.

Libraries were prepared by immunoSEQ multiplex PCR; TCRdb keeps only in-frame clonotypes and omits some of them. The sample has about 95,000 clones; around 87% are singletons. CDR1 MNHEY and CDR2 SMNVEV come from the germline V gene (reference sequence). The CDR3 contains 15 residues. The germline V and J ends were trimmed by 6 bases and 0 bases, with 14 bases remaining between them. Time point reported: pretreatment peripheral blood. V and J are TRBV27 and TRBJ1-2; the D gene is possibly TRBD1 (5 bases). This receptor was obtained from a man aged 60-69 years with urothelial cancer. The sequences come from PBMCs, collected around atezolizumab (anti-PD-L1) treatment. CDR3 nucleotide sequence: TGTGCCAGCAGACCGGCGGGGGGAACTAACTATGGCTACACCTTC. Residues: CASRPAGGTNYGYTF.